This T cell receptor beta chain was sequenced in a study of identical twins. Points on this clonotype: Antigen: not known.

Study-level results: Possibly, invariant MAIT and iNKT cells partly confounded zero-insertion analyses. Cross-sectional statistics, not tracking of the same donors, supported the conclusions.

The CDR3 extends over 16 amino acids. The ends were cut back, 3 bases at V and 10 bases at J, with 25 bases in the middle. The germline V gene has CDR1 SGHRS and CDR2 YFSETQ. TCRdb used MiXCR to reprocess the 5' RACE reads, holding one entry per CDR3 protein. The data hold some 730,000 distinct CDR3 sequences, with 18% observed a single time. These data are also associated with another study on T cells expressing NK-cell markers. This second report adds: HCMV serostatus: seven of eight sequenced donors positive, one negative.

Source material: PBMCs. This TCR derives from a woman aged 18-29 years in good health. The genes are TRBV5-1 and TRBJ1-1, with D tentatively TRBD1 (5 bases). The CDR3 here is CASSYLTGAANSGAFF. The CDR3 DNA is TGCGCCAGCAGCTACCTAACAGGAGCGGCCAACTCAGGAGCTTTCTTT.